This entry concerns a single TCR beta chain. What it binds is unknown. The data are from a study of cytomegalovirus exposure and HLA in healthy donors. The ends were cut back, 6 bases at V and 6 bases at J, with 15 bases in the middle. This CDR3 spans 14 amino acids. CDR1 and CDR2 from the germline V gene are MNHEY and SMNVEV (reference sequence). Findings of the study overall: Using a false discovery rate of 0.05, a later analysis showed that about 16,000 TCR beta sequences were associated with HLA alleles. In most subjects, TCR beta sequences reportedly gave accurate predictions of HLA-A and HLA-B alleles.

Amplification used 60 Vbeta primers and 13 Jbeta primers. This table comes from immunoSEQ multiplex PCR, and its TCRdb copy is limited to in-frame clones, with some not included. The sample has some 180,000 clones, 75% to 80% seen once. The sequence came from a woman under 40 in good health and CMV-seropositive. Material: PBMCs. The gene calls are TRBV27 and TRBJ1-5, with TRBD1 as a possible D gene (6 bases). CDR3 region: CASRNTGFGQPQHF. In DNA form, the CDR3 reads TGTGCCAGCAGAAACACAGGGTTCGGTCAGCCCCAGCATTTT.